These T cell receptor beta chains were read from a single sample in a study of OX40 agonist ivuxolimab in advanced cancers. Here immunoSEQ multiplex PCR was the method, and the copy in TCRdb shows in-frame clones only, minus some. The sample includes roughly 30,000 clones, 84% of them seen just once. Sequences were derived from CD4+ or CD8+ T cells sorted from blood, sampled in a trial of the OX40 agonist ivuxolimab. These receptors were obtained from an adult with an advanced solid tumor such as melanoma, head and neck, liver or kidney cancer. CDR3s include the opening cysteine and the closing phenylalanine or tryptophan. The D gene is left open where the match is weak. The size of a clone is reported for some rows only, either as once, few or many, or as a class for expanded clones.

j_call	d_call	v_call	cdr3_length	clone_size	cdr3_aa	cdr3_nt
TRBJ1-2	.	TRBV20-1	9	.	CRPGNGYTF	TGCAGGCCCGGGAATGGCTACACCTTC
TRBJ2-3	.	TRBV7-5	16	.	CARSTPGTSQGDTQYF	TGTGCCAGAAGCACTCCCGGGACTAGCCAGGGAGATACGCAGTATTTT
TRBJ2-5	TRBD2	TRBV7-9	16	.	CASSPTSGSAKETQYF	TGTGCCAGCAGCCCGACTAGCGGGAGCGCTAAGGAGACCCAGTACTTC
TRBJ2-1	.	TRBV21-1	18	.	CASSTLPDPADEDNEQFF	TGTGCCAGCAGCACACTACCTGACCCCGCGGACGAGGACAATGAGCAGTTCTTC
TRBJ2-1	.	TRBV18	15	.	CASSPGVSSYNEQFF	TGTGCCAGCTCACCAGGGGTAAGCTCCTACAATGAGCAGTTCTTC
TRBJ2-1	TRBD2	TRBV27	15	.	CASSPSGGGFGEQFF	TGTGCCAGCAGCCCTAGCGGGGGGGGCTTTGGTGAGCAGTTCTTC
TRBJ1-1	.	TRBV19	12	.	CASSTGNTEAFF	TGTGCCTCGTCGACAGGCAACACTGAAGCTTTCTTT
TRBJ1-2	.	TRBV27	13	once	CASRTTGSYGYTF	TGTGCCAGCAGAACAACAGGGTCCTATGGCTACACCTTC
TRBJ2-3	.	TRBV27	14	.	CASTPGTLTDTQYF	TGTGCCAGCACTCCGGGGACCCTCACAGATACGCAGTATTTT
TRBJ1-2	.	TRBV2	12	.	CASSDDFYGYTF	TGTGCCAGCAGTGATGACTTCTATGGCTACACCTTC
TRBJ2-2	.	TRBV10-3	14	few	CAIGGKTNTGELFF	TGTGCCATCGGCGGCAAAACGAACACCGGGGAGCTGTTTTTT
TRBJ2-3	.	TRBV4-1	12	.	CASSQTTDTQYF	TGCGCCAGCAGCCAAACCACAGATACGCAGTATTTT
TRBJ1-2	TRBD1	TRBV19	15	.	CASSLRDSANYGYTF	TGTGCCAGTAGTTTACGGGACAGCGCTAACTATGGCTACACCTTC
TRBJ2-7	.	TRBV28	17	.	CASSSFFGPESSYEQYF	TGTGCCAGCAGTTCTTTTTTCGGGCCGGAGAGCTCCTACGAGCAGTACTTC
TRBJ2-7	.	TRBV4-1	16	.	CASSQDTPGDSYEQYF	TGCGCCAGCAGCCAAGATACCCCAGGCGATTCCTACGAGCAGTACTTC
TRBJ2-1	.	TRBV28	16	.	CASSLLAEAAYNEQFF	TGTGCCAGCAGTTTATTGGCGGAGGCGGCCTACAATGAGCAGTTCTTC
TRBJ2-7	.	TRBV5-1	14	once	CASSIDGLRDEQYF	TGCGCCAGCAGCATCGACGGCCTAAGGGACGAGCAGTACTTC
TRBJ1-6	.	TRBV11-2	13	.	CASSLGALGPLHF	TGTGCCAGCAGCTTAGGGGCCCTAGGGCCCCTCCACTTT
TRBJ2-5	.	TRBV2	14	once	CASSEEMVVETQYF	TGTGCCAGCAGTGAAGAGATGGTGGTGGAGACCCAGTACTTC
TRBJ1-2	.	TRBV29-1	13	once	CSVEDRAWYGYTF	TGCAGCGTTGAAGACAGGGCTTGGTATGGCTACACCTTC
TRBJ1-2	TRBD1	TRBV7-8	13	.	CASSTGVNYGYTF	TGTGCCAGCAGTACAGGGGTGAACTATGGCTACACCTTC
TRBJ1-5	.	TRBV2	13	.	CASSGMSNQPQHF	TGTGCCAGCAGTGGAATGAGCAATCAGCCCCAGCATTTT
TRBJ2-7	.	TRBV9	15	.	CASSPPRAPLGEQYF	TGTGCCAGCAGTCCCCCCCGGGCCCCGTTAGGCGAGCAGTACTTC
TRBJ2-3	.	TRBV5-6	15	once	CASSFGEYFTDTQYF	TGTGCCAGCAGCTTCGGGGAATATTTCACAGATACGCAGTATTTT
TRBJ1-1	.	TRBV5-1	14	.	CASSTGGSRAEAFF	TGCGCCAGCAGCACCGGGGGCAGTCGGGCTGAAGCTTTCTTT
TRBJ1-1	.	TRBV5-6	15	.	CASSLAGQMNTEAFF	TGTGCCAGCAGCTTGGCCGGACAGATGAACACTGAAGCTTTCTTT
TRBJ2-1	.	TRBV28	13	.	CASSLGGYNEQFF	TGTGCCAGCAGTTTGGGCGGCTACAATGAGCAGTTCTTC
TRBJ2-5	.	TRBV6-6	15	.	CASSYSVGEEETQYF	TGTGCCAGCAGTTACTCTGTAGGGGAGGAAGAGACCCAGTACTTC
TRBJ2-7	.	TRBV4-1	13	.	CASSHSGDHEQYF	TGCGCCAGCAGCCATTCAGGGGATCACGAGCAGTACTTC
TRBJ2-7	.	TRBV5-4	13	few	CASSPGAGGEQYF	TGTGCCAGCAGCCCTGGGGCCGGCGGGGAGCAGTACTTC
TRBJ1-2	.	TRBV14	13	.	CASSPGRLYGYTF	TGTGCCAGCAGCCCCGGACGGCTCTATGGCTACACCTTC
TRBJ2-7	TRBD2	TRBV4-1	15	.	CASSQDPGGAYEQYF	TGCGCCAGCAGCCAAGACCCCGGGGGGGCCTACGAGCAGTACTTC
TRBJ1-1	.	TRBV5-4	14	.	CASSQDPSNAEAFF	TGTGCCAGCAGCCAAGATCCCTCTAACGCTGAAGCTTTCTTT
TRBJ1-2	.	TRBV11-2	12	.	CASSETGYGYTF	TGTGCCAGCAGCGAAACAGGCTATGGCTACACCTTC
TRBJ2-7	.	TRBV28	12	.	CASTPGYYEQYF	TGTGCCAGCACACCTGGATATTACGAGCAGTACTTC
TRBJ2-3	TRBD1	TRBV7-9	18	.	CASSLWGLTDRATDTQYF	TGTGCCAGCAGCTTATGGGGCTTAACAGACAGGGCCACAGATACGCAGTATTTT
TRBJ2-7	.	TRBV5-5	13	.	CASSLYGTYEQYF	TGTGCCAGCAGCTTGTACGGAACCTACGAGCAGTACTTC
TRBJ1-5	.	TRBV6-1	16	.	CATSDTTVYSNQPQHF	TGTGCCACCAGTGATACCACAGTGTATAGCAATCAGCCCCAGCATTTT
TRBJ2-1	TRBD1	TRBV13	15	.	CASTPGTGGVDEQFF	TGTGCCAGCACCCCCGGGACAGGGGGCGTGGATGAGCAGTTCTTC
TRBJ2-1	TRBD2	TRBV7-9	14	.	CASSLLREVAEQFF	TGTGCCAGCAGCTTGTTGCGGGAGGTCGCTGAGCAGTTCTTC
TRBJ2-3	.	TRBV9	17	.	CASSGGAGLTGTDTQYF	TGTGCCAGCAGCGGAGGAGCCGGGTTGACGGGAACAGATACGCAGTATTTT
TRBJ2-1	TRBD2	TRBV13	15	.	CASSLGLAGGDEQFF	TGTGCCAGCAGCTTAGGACTAGCGGGGGGAGATGAGCAGTTCTTC
TRBJ1-1	.	TRBV7-9	14	.	CASIQPETYTEAFF	TGTGCCAGCATCCAGCCCGAAACGTACACTGAAGCTTTCTTT
TRBJ2-7	.	TRBV6-6	13	.	CASSYSISYEQYF	TGTGCCAGCAGTTACTCGATTTCCTACGAGCAGTACTTC
TRBJ1-5	.	TRBV7-9	12	.	CASSPGNQPQHF	TGTGCCAGCAGCCCAGGCAATCAGCCCCAGCATTTT
TRBJ1-6	.	TRBV6-1	15	.	CASSETQGSNSPLHF	TGTGCCAGCAGTGAGACACAGGGTAGTAATTCACCCCTCCACTTT
TRBJ2-7	TRBD2	TRBV7-8	14	medium-sized	CASSLGLGLSEQYF	TGTGCCAGCAGCCTAGGACTAGGGCTCTCGGAGCAGTACTTC
TRBJ1-5	TRBD1	TRBV2	18	.	CASSFPGQGEYSNQPQHF	TGTGCCAGCAGTTTTCCGGGACAGGGCGAATATAGCAATCAGCCCCAGCATTTT
TRBJ2-1	.	TRBV5-8	11	once	CASSLGREQFF	TGTGCCAGCAGCTTGGGACGTGAGCAGTTCTTC
TRBJ2-1	.	TRBV30	13	.	CAWLSASYNEQFF	TGTGCCTGGCTAAGCGCGTCCTACAATGAGCAGTTCTTC
TRBJ2-5	.	TRBV7-9	16	.	CASRPTTGGLQETQYF	TGTGCCAGCAGGCCCACGACGGGGGGCCTTCAAGAGACCCAGTACTTC
TRBJ2-4	.	TRBV30	16	.	CAWSVRIGIAKNIQYF	TGTGCCTGGAGTGTACGAATCGGCATAGCCAAAAACATTCAGTACTTC
TRBJ2-2	TRBD2	TRBV5-1	15	.	CASSFTREDLGELFF	TGCGCCAGCAGCTTTACGCGGGAGGATCTCGGGGAGCTGTTTTTT
TRBJ1-1	.	TRBV19	13	.	CASTWGANTEAFF	TGTGCCAGTACTTGGGGGGCGAACACTGAAGCTTTCTTT
TRBJ2-1	TRBD2	TRBV9	15	.	CASSTLAGAYNEQFF	TGTGCCAGCAGCACCCTAGCGGGAGCCTACAATGAGCAGTTCTTC